This T cell receptor (beta chain) was retrieved from a study of T cells after yellow fever vaccination. The study, taken as a whole, reports: Overall, a small share of clonotypes was seen in both CD4 and CD8 compartments.

One entry per CDR3 protein results from TCRdb running MiXCR on the 5' RACE reads. Among 150,000 to 200,000 distinct CDR3 sequences, approximately 6.2% were seen once, and the ten largest hold less than 3.5%. A note on this clonotype: Its antigen is not identified.

This TCR derives from a young man who received the YFV17D yellow fever vaccine. The sample was CD4+ T cells sorted from PBMCs, taken on the day of the first yellow fever vaccination.

This CDR3 reads CASSQVDGVEAFF. CDR3 bases: TGTGCCAGCAGCCAAGTAGACGGGGTTGAAGCTTTCTTT. The chain employs TRBV3-1 and TRBJ1-1; D unclear. Germline V lookup: CDR1 LGHDT, CDR2 YNNKEL (reference sequence). V lost 1 base and J lost 7, with 10 bases in between. The CDR3 consists of 13 residues.